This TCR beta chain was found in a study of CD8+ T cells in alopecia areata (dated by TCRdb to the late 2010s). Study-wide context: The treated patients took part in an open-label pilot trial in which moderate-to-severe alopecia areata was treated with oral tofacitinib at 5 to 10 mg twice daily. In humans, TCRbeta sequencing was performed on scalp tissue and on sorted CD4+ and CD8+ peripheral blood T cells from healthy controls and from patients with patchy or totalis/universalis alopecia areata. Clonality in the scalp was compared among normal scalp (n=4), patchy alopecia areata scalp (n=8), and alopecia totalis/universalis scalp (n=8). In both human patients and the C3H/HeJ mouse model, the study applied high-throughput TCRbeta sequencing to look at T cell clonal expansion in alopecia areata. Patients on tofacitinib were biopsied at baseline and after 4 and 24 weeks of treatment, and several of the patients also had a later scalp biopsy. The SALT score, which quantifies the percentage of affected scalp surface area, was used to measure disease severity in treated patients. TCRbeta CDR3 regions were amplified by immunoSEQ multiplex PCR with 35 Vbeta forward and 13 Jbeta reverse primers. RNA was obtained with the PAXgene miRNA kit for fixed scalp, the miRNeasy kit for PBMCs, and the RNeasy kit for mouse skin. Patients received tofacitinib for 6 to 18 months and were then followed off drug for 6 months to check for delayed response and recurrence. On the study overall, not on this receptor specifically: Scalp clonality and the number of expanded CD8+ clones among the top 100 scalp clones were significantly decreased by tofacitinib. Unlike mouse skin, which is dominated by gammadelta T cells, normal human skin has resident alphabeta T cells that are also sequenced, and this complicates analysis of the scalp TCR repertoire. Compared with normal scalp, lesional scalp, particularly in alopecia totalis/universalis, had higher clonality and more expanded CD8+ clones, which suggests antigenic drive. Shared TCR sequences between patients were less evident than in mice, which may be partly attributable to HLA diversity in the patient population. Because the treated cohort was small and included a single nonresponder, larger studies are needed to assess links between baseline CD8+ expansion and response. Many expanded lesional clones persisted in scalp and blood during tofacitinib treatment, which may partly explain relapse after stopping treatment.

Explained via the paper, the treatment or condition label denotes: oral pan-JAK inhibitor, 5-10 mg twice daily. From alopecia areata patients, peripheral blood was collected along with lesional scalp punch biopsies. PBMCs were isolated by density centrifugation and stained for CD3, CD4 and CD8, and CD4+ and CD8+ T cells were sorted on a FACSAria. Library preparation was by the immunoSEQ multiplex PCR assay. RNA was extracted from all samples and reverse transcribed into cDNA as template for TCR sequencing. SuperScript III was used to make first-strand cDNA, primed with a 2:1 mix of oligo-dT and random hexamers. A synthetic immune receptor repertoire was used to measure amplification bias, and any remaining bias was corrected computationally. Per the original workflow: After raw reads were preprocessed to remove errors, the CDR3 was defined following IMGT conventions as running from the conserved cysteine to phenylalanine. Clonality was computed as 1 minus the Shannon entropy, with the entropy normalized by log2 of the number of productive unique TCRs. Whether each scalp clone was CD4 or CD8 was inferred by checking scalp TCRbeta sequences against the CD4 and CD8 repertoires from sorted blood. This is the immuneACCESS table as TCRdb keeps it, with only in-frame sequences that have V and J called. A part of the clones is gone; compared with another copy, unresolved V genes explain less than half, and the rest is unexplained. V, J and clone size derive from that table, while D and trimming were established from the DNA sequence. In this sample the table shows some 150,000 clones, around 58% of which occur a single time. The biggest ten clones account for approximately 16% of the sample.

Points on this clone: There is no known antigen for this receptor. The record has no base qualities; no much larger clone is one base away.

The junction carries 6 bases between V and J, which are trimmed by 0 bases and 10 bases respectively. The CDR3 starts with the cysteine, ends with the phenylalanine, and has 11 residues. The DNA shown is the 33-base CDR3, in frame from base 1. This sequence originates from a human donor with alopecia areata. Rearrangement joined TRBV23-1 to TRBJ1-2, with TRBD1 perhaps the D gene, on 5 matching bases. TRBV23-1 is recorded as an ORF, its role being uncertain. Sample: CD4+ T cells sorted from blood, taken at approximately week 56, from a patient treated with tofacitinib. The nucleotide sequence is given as TGCGCCAGCAGTCAATCGGACAACTACACCTTC. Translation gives CASSQSDNYTF.